Shown below are 17 T cell receptor beta chains from a single sample sequenced in a study of blood T cells in healthy people across ages. The authors ran a second PCR of 7 to 11 cycles using a sample-barcoded 5' primer and a J-beta primer mix. TCRdb reprocessed the 5' RACE reads with MiXCR, giving one entry per CDR3 protein. The table records about 780,000 distinct CDR3 sequences, under 30% of them present only once. This sample also belongs to another study, concerning T cells of mothers and their children.

Sequenced sample: blood. These receptor sequences come from a boy between 10 and 17 years old in good health.

This chain uses TRBV10-2 with TRBJ2-5; D is perhaps TRBD2 (5 bases). The J call may be mistaken, given a closer DNA end match to TRBJ2-7. This CDR3 contains 14 residues. Germline assignment: CDR1 WSHSY and CDR2 SAAADI. The CDR3 bases are TGCGCCAGCAGTGAAGGGCGGGCTTACTACGAGCAGTACTTC. Translated: CASSEGRAYYEQYF.

This chain uses TRBV12-3 or TRBV12-4 with TRBJ2-1; D gene ambiguous. V lost 3 bases and J 4 bases, leaving 13 bases between the germline ends. CDR3 length equals 15 residues. CDR3 residues: CASSFARWAYNEQFF. In DNA form, the CDR3 reads TGTGCCAGCAGTTTTGCGCGGTGGGCTTACAATGAGCAGTTCTTC.

The chain employs TRBV3-1 and TRBJ2-1, with 7 bases lining up with TRBD2. CDR3 size: 16 residues. The germline CDR1 and CDR2 sequences are LGHDT and YNNKEL (reference sequence). The V segment lost 4 bases and the J segment 6 bases; nucleotides outside the gene matches: 12. The CDR3 nucleotides read TGTGCCAGCAGCCGCCTTTCGACTAGCACTCCCAATGAGCAGTTCTTC. Encoded protein: CASSRLSTSTPNEQFF.

The rearrangement joins TRBV7-3 to TRBJ2-5; D remains ambiguous. V lost 5 bases, J lost 5 bases, and 15 bases lay in between. The V gene's germline CDR1 is SGHTA and CDR2 FQGTGA. The length of the CDR3 is 14 residues. This chain's CDR3 is CASSPAGPRETQYF. The CDR3 DNA sequence: TGTGCCAGCAGCCCCGCCGGGCCTCGGGAGACCCAGTACTTC. The whole variable domain, filled in from reference TRBV7-3 and TRBJ2-5, reads GAGVSQTPSNKVTEKGKYVELRCDPISGHTALYWYRQSLGQGPEFLIYFQGTGAADDSGLPNDRFFAVRPEGSVSTLKIQRTERGDSAVYLCASSPAGPRETQYFGPGTRLLVL.

This clonotype was found a few times. The chain has TRBV29-1 and TRBJ2-1, with D perhaps assigned TRBD1 or TRBD2 (5 bases each). The CDR3 sequence is 13 residues long. Trimming pared 6 bases from V and 7 bases from J, leaving 16 bases between. Looked up from germline, CDR1 is SQVTM and CDR2 is ANQGSEA. The CDR3 DNA follows: TGCAGCGTGGGACGGCCGGCGGCTAATGAGCAGTTCTTC. Translated: CSVGRPAANEQFF.

The V gene is TRBV15, the J gene TRBJ2-5; D not certain. The J call is doubtful: the DNA matches TRBJ2-7 better. CDR1 is LNHNV and CDR2 is YYDKDF in the germline V gene (reference sequence). The CDR3 is 13 residues long. For the CDR3, the DNA is TGTGCCACAGCCCGCAGTCGTATTTACGAGCAGTACTTC. This gives the protein CATARSRIYEQYF.

This sequence joins TRBV14 and TRBJ2-1; 7 bases line up with TRBD1. This CDR3 spans 15 amino acids. With V trimmed by 3 bases and J by 4 bases, 6 bases remained unmatched. Germline loops: CDR1 SGHDN, CDR2 FVKESK. The chain's CDR3 is CASSHWTGPYNEQFF. CDR3 sequence (DNA): TGTGCCAGCAGCCACTGGACAGGTCCATACAATGAGCAGTTCTTC.

The chain couples TRBV10-3 to TRBJ2-5; possible D gene TRBD2, 6 bases. The germline V gene has CDR1 ENHRY and CDR2 SYGVKD. The V gene lost 3 bases and the J gene lost 4 bases, with 12 bases spanning the gap. The CDR3 contains 14 residues. The CDR3 reads CAISDPVGGETQYF. CDR3 sequence (DNA): TGTGCCATCAGTGACCCAGTGGGGGGAGAGACCCAGTACTTC.

The table lists this clonotype with a few counts. The chain couples TRBV30 to TRBJ2-2; D might be TRBD1 (5 bases). Germline values: CDR1 GTSNPN, CDR2 SVGIG (reference sequence). V was trimmed by 2 bases and J by 1 base, leaving 8 bases between them. The CDR3 consists of 14 residues. Here the CDR3 reads CAWSLGQNTGELFF. CDR3 in DNA: TGTGCCTGGAGTTTAGGACAGAACACCGGGGAGCTGTTTTTT.

CDR3: CASSQVRRGSQVSTGELFF. The CDR3 region has the DNA TGTGCCAGCAGCCAAGTTCGTCGAGGGTCACAAGTGTCCACCGGGGAGCTGTTTTTT. V and J are TRBV14 and TRBJ2-2, with a possible D match to TRBD2 (5 bases). CDR1 and CDR2 from the germline V gene are SGHDN and FVKESK. The V gene lost 1 base and the J gene lost 4 bases, with 22 bases spanning the gap. The CDR3 runs 19 residues.

This clonotype appeared a few times. This sequence joins TRBV3-1 and TRBJ2-7; no firm D call. V gave up 1 base and J gave up 2 bases, with 9 bases separating them. CDR3 length equals 14 residues. CDR1 and CDR2 from the germline V gene are LGHDT and YNNKEL (reference sequence). CDR3 sequence: CASSQANQPYEQYF. DNA of the CDR3: TGTGCCAGCAGCCAAGCAAACCAGCCCTACGAGCAGTACTTC.

The genes are TRBV21-1 and TRBJ2-6; TRBD1 is taken as the D call from the table, unchecked against the DNA. TRBV21-1 is given as a pseudogene. The CDR3 is 16 residues long. CDR3: CASRQVTRSGANVLTF. The DNA of the CDR3 is TGTGCCAGCCGACAGGTTACTCGCTCTGGGGCCAACGTCCTGACTTTC.

This sequence joins TRBV3-1 and TRBJ2-7; D ambiguous. CDR3 length: 14 amino acids. Trimming removed 4 bases at V and 2 bases at J, with 12 bases between. In germline, CDR1 is LGHDT, CDR2 YNNKEL (reference sequence). The CDR3 is CASSLGRVTYEQYF. The CDR3 region has the DNA TGTGCCAGCAGCCTCGGCCGGGTGACCTACGAGCAGTACTTC.

CDR3 loop: CSARRPGRLQETQYF. CDR3 DNA: TGCAGTGCTAGACGACCGGGACGCCTCCAAGAGACCCAGTACTTC. V is TRBV20-1 and J is TRBJ2-5, with D tentatively TRBD1 or TRBD2 (5 bases each). V was trimmed by 2 bases and J by 1 base, leaving 14 bases between them. The germline gives CDR1 DFQATT, CDR2 SNEGSKA (reference sequence). The CDR3 is made up of 15 amino acids.

The chain has TRBV25-1 and TRBJ1-3, with D tentatively TRBD1 (5 bases). Per the germline V gene, CDR1 is MGHDK and CDR2 is SYGVNS. Trimming took 3 bases from V and 6 from J, leaving 9 bases between them. This CDR3 spans 13 amino acids. CDR3: CASSDAGTNTIYF. The CDR3 coding sequence is TGTGCCAGCAGTGATGCAGGGACAAACACCATATATTTT.

This chain links TRBV6-5 with TRBJ2-4; 9 positions agree with TRBD1. This CDR3 contains 19 residues. The J segment lost 1 base and the V segment lost 0 bases, leaving 10 bases of the junction unmatched. CDR1 is MNHEY, CDR2 SVGAGI, per germline. CDR3 region: CASSYSGTGPVMAKNIQYF. The CDR3, as DNA: TGTGCCAGCAGTTACTCCGGGACAGGGCCGGTGATGGCCAAAAACATTCAGTACTTC.

This clonotype showed up just a few times. This chain joins TRBV9 and TRBJ2-1; no reliable D call. The J call may be wrong; the DNA end is better matched by TRBJ2-5. This CDR3 has 15 amino acids. Germline assignment: CDR1 SGDLS and CDR2 YYNGEE. The CDR3 loop is CASSVATVLGETQYF. In DNA, the CDR3 is TGTGCCAGCAGCGTAGCTACGGTGTTAGGAGAGACCCAGTACTTC.